This T cell receptor beta chain was obtained from a study of radiation and T cells in renal cell carcinoma (dated by TCRdb to about 2020). Background for the entire study: A total of 53 samples underwent TCR beta sequencing, made up of about 26 tumors and about 27 peripheral blood samples. Across all 50 or so samples, 4,000,000 or so unique CDR3 nucleotide sequences encoding some 3,000,000 unique CDR3 amino acid sequences were identified. The last blood draw occurred 4 weeks after radiation, at the same time as nephrectomy.

For CDR1 and CDR2, the germline V gene (reference sequence) lists LNHDA and SQIVND. V was cut back by 7 bases and J by 4 bases, leaving a gap of 17 bases between them. Its CDR3 holds 15 amino acids, cysteine through phenylalanine. Solely the CDR3 DNA is kept, with 45 bases framed from the first base. Here is what the overall study found, with its caveats: Because pretreatment tumor biopsies were not available, the baseline intratumoral presence of clonotypes could not be determined. In blood, the top tumor clonotypes increased from baseline to 2 weeks after radiation and then shrank by 4 weeks, which suggests a temporary expansion of tumor-resident clones. Blood repertoire dynamics were not followed beyond 4 weeks after treatment. With a single-armed trial design, the study had no way to address how radiation dose or scheduling affects the TCR repertoire.

TCR beta libraries were generated from genomic DNA with the immunoSEQ kit, following the manufacturer's recommendations. To prepare the libraries, a first multiplex PCR with proprietary primers was run, followed by a second PCR that added unique barcodes, and a bead cleanup was done after each round. A positive control reaction and a negative control reaction, both provided in the kit, were run with every batch of samples. The final libraries were assessed on an Agilent 4200 TapeStation D1000 ScreenTape, pooled by volume, and quantified by qPCR. Sequencing was performed on an Illumina NextSeq500 with a MidOutput 150-cycle cartridge, and 156 Read1 and 15 Index1 cycles were run with kit custom primers. The pooled library was loaded at 1.0 pM, and about 20% PhiX control was spiked in. The authors processed their data as follows. The vendor-processed data were analyzed in R, and a clonotype was defined as all T cells that share the same CDR3 nucleotide sequence. For clone abundance analyses, frequencies were normalized to the 10,000 most abundant clones in each sample. Before analysis, public T cell clones were removed, and these numbered fewer than five per sample on average. A difference in abundance of at least 32-fold between compartments was used to define tumor-enriched and baseline blood-enriched clonotypes. A beta-binomial differential abundance model was used to identify clonotypes that expanded or contracted between blood time points. Similarity between tumor and blood repertoires was quantified using the Baroni-Urbani and Buser coefficient, and groups were compared with two-tailed Wilcoxon tests in R. What TCRdb holds here is the immuneACCESS table cut down to in-frame rearrangements. Part of the clones is not present; checked against another copy, under half of the missing clones reflect an unresolved V gene, and the others are unexplained. The DNA gave D and trimming, while V, J and clone size come from that table. This sample comprises approximately 170,000 clones, about 88% of them detected only once. About 11% of the sample comes from the top ten.

The time point label of this sample denotes: blood 4 weeks post-SBRT, at nephrectomy. The label giving this sample's treatment or condition can be read as: 15 Gy SBRT to primary tumor, nephrectomy 4 weeks later. Samples were obtained from a clinical trial, in which 15 Gy stereotactic body radiation therapy was delivered to primary renal cell carcinomas and nephrectomy was performed 4 weeks later. To follow tumor-enriched clonotypes, peripheral blood was collected serially from radiation-treated patients at baseline and again at 2 weeks and 4 weeks after SBRT. All patients had renal cell carcinoma with clear cell pathology. The QIAamp DNA Blood Mini Kit (Qiagen) was used to prepare genomic DNA for TCR sequencing. The analyses included only samples that passed all quality control checks. Worth noting for this clone: Its antigen is still unknown. Base qualities are not provided; no much larger clone lies one nucleotide away.

The specimen was blood, collected from a patient whose treatment included radiotherapy and nephrectomy. The rearranged chain carries TRBV19 and TRBJ2-1; a weak D assignment points to TRBD2 (6 bases agree). The source is a woman in her forties or fifties with renal cell carcinoma. The nucleotide sequence reads TGTGCCAGTACGGCGCGGGGACGGTTATACAATGAGCAGTTCTTC. Its product reads: CASTARGRLYNEQFF.